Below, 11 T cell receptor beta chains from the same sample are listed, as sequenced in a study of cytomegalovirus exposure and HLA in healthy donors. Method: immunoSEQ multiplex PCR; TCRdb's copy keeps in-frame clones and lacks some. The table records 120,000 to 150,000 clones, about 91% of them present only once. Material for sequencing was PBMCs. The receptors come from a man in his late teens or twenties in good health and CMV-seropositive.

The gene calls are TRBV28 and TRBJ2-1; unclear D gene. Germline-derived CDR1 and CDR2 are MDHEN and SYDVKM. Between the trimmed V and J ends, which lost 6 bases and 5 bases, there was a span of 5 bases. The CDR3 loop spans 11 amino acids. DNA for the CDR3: TGTGCCAGCAGGGTAGACAATGAGCAGTTCTTC. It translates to CASRVDNEQFF.

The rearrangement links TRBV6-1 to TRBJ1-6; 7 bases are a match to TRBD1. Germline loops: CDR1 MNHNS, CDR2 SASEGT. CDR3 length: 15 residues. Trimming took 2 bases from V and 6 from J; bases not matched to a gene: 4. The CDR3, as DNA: TGTGCCAGCAGTGAAACGGGGACAGCTAATTCACCCCTCCACTTT. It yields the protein CASSETGTANSPLHF.

For the CDR3, the DNA is TGTGCCAGCAGTTACGATAGGACAGGCTACGAGCAGTACTTC. Amino acids: CASSYDRTGYEQYF. The chain carries TRBV6-6 and TRBJ2-7, with 7 bases aligning to TRBD1. This CDR3 has 14 residues. The V gene end was trimmed by 2 bases and the J gene end by 3 bases; junction bases not matched to a gene: 4. Germline loops: CDR1 MNHNY, CDR2 SVGAGI (reference sequence).

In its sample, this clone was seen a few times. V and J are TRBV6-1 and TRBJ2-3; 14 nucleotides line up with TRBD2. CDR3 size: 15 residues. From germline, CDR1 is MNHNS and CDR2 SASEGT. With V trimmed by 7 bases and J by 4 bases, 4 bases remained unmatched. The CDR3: CASTPGLAGADTQYF. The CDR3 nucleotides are TGTGCCAGCACTCCGGGACTAGCGGGGGCAGATACGCAGTATTTT.

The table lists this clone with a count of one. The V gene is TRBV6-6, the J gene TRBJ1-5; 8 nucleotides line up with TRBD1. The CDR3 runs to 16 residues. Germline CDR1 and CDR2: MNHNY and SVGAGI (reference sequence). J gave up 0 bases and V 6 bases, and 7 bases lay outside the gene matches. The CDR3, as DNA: TGTGCCAGCAGCCCCGTTGACAGGGGTAGCAATCAGCCCCAGCATTTT. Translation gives CASSPVDRGSNQPQHF.

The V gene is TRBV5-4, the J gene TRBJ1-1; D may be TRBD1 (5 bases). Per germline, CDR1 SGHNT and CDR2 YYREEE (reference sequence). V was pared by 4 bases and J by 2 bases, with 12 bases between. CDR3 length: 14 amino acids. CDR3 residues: CASSPGTLNTEAFF. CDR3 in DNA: TGTGCCAGCAGCCCCGGGACTCTCAACACTGAAGCTTTCTTT.

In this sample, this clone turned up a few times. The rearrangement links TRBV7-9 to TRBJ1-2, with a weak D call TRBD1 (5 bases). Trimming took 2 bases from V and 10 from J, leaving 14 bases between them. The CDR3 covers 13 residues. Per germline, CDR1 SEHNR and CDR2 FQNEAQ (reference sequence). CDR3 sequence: CASSLQGQGYYTF. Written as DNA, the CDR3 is TGTGCCAGCAGCTTACAAGGTCAGGGCTACTACACCTTC.

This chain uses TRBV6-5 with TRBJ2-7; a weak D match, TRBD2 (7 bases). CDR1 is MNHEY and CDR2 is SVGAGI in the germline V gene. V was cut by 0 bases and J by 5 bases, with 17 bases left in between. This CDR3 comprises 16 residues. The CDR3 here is CASSYSIPKGGDEQYF. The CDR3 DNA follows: TGTGCCAGCAGTTACTCGATCCCAAAAGGGGGGGACGAGCAGTACTTC.

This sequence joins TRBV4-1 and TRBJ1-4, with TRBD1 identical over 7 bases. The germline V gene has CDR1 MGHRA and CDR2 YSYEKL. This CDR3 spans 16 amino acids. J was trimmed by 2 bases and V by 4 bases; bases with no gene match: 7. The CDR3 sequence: CASSPQMTGTNEKLFF. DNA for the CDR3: TGCGCCAGCAGCCCACAAATGACAGGGACTAATGAAAAACTGTTTTTT.

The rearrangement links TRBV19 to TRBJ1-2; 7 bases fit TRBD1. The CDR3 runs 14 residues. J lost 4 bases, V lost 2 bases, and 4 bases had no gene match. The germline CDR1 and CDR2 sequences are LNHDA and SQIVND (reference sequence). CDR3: CASSIQTGIYGYTF. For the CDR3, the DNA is TGTGCCAGTAGTATACAGACAGGGATCTATGGCTACACCTTC.

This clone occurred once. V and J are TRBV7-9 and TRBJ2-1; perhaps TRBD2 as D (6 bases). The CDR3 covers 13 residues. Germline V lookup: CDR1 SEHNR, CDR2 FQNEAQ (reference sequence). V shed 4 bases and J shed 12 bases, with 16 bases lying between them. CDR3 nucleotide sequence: TGTGCCAGCAGCTCTGGGGGGTACTCTCCGCAGTTCTTC. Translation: CASSSGGYSPQFF.